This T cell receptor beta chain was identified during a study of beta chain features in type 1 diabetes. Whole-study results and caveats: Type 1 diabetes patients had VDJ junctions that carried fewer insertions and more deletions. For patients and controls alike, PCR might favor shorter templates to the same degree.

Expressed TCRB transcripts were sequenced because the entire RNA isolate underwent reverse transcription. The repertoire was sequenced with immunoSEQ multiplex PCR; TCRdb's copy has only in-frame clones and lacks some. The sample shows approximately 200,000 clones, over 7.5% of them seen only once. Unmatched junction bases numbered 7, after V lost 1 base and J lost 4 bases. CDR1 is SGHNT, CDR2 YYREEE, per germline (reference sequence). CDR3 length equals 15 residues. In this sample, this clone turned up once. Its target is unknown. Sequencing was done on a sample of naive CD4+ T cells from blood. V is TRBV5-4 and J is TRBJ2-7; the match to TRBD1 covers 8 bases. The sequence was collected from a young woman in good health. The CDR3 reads CASSLSGTGYYEQYF. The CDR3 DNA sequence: TGTGCCAGCAGCTTGTCAGGGACAGGATATTACGAGCAGTACTTC.